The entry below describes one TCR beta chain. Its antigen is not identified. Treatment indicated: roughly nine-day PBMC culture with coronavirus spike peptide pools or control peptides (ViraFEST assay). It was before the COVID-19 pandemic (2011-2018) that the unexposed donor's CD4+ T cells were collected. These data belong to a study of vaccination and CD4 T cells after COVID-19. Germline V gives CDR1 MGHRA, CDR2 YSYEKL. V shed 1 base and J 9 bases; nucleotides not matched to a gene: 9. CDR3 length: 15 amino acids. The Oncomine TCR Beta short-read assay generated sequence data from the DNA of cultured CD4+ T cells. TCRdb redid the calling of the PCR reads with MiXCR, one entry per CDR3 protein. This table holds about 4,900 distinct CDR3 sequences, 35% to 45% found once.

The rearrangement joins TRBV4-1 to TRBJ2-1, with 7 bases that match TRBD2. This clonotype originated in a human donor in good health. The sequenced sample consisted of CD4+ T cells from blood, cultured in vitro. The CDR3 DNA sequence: TGCGCCAGCAGCCAAGCCGGCGGGGGTCGGGTTGAGCAGTTCTTC. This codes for CASSQAGGGRVEQFF.